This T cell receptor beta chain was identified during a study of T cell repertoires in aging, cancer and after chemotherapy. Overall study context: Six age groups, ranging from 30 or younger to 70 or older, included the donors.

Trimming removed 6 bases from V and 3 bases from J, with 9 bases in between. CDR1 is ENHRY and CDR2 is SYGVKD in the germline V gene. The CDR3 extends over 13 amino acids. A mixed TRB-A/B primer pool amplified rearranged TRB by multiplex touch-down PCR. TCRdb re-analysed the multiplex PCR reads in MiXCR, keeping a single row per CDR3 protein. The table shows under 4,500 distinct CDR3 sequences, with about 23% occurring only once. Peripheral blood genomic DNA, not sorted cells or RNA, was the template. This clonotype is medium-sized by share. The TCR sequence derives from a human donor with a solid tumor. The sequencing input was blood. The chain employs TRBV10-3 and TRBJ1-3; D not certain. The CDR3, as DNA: TGTGCCATCAGGACCGGGGTTGGAAACACCATATATTTT. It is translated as CAIRTGVGNTIYF.